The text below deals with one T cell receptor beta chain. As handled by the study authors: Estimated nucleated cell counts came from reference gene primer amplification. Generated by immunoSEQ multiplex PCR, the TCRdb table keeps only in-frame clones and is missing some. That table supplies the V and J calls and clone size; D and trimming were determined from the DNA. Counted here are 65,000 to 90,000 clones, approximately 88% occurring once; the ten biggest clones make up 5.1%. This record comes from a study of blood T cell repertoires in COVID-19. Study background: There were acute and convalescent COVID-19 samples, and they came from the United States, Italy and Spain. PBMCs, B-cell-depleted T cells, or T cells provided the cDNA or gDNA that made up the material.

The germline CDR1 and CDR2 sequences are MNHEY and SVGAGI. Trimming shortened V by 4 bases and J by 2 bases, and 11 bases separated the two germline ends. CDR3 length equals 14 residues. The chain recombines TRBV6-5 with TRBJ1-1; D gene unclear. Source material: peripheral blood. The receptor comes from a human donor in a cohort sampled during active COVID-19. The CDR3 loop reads CASSSLPGNTEAFF. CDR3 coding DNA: TGTGCCAGCAGTTCCTTGCCCGGTAACACTGAAGCTTTCTTT.